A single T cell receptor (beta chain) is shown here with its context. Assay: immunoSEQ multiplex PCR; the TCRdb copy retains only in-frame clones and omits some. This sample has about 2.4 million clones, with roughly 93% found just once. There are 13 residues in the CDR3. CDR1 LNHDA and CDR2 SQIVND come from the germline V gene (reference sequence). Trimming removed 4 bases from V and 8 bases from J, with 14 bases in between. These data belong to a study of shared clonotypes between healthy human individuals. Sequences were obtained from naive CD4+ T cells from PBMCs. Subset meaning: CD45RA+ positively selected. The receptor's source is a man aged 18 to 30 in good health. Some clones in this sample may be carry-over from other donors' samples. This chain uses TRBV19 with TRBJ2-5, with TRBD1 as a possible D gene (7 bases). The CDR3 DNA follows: TGTGCCAGTAGTAGACAGGGAGGTAAAACCCAGTACTTC. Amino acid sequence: CASSRQGGKTQYF. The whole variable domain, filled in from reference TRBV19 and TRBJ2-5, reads DGGITQSPKYLFRKEGQNVTLSCEQNLNHDAMYWYRQDPGQGLRLIYYSQIVNDFQKGDIAEGYSVSREKKESFPLTVTSAQKNPTAFYLCASSRQGGKTQYFGPGTRLLVL.